This TCR beta chain comes out of a study of shared clonotypes between healthy human individuals. A single count supports this clone. Its cognate antigen is unknown. Clones were sequenced by immunoSEQ multiplex PCR, and TCRdb holds only the in-frame ones, with some missing. The sample lists about half a million clones; around 79% were seen once. The CDR3 totals 17 residues. Trimming at V came to 3 bases and at J to 1 base, leaving 7 bases not matched to a gene. CDR1 is MNHNS, CDR2 SASEGT, per germline. Overall study results and limits: Apart from blood, nothing was sampled; tissue repertoires likely differ. Clonotype sharing across donors was expected to vary with sequencing depth.

The sample comprised PBMCs. This receptor was identified in a middle-aged woman in good health. Some clones in this sample may be carry-over from other donors' samples. The genes are TRBV6-1 and TRBJ2-2; 8 bases map to TRBD2. In DNA form, the CDR3 reads TGTGCCAGCAGTGATAGGGTGGCGGGAGGGAACACCGGGGAGCTGTTTTTT. This translates into CASSDRVAGGNTGELFF.